Given below is one TCR beta chain in context. This entry belongs to a study of radiation and T cells in renal cell carcinoma. CDR3 length: 14 amino acids. Germline lookup yields CDR1 GTSNPN and CDR2 SVGIG (reference sequence). The germline V and J ends were trimmed by 0 bases and 10 bases, with 16 bases remaining between them. The assay was immunoSEQ multiplex PCR, and TCRdb's table has in-frame clones only and misses some. The table records some 95,000 clones, about 88% of them present only once. Specified time point: baseline pretreatment blood. Indicated treatment: 15 Gy SBRT to primary tumor, nephrectomy 4 weeks later. This renal cell carcinoma was of the clear cell type.

The receptor was derived from a man between 50 and 59 years old with renal cell carcinoma. J is TRBJ2-1 and V is TRBV30; D is possibly TRBD1 or TRBD2 (6 bases each). The source material was blood, sampled from a patient whose treatment included radiotherapy and nephrectomy. The CDR3 here is CAWSVSWGAPEQFF. The CDR3 nucleotides read TGTGCCTGGAGTGTTAGCTGGGGGGCGCCAGAGCAGTTCTTC.